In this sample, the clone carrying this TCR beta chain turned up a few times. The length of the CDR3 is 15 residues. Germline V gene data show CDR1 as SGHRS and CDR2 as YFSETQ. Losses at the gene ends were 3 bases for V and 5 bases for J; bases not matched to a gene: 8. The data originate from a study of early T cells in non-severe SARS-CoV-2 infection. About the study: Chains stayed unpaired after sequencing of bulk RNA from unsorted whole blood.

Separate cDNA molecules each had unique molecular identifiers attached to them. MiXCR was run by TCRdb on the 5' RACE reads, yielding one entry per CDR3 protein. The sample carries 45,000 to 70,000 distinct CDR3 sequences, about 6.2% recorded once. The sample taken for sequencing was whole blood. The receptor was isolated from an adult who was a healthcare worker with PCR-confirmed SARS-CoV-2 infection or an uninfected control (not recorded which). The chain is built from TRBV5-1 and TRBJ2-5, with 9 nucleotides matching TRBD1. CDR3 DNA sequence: TGCGCCAGCAGCTCCCGGACAGGGGCGGAGGAGACCCAGTACTTC. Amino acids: CASSSRTGAEETQYF.